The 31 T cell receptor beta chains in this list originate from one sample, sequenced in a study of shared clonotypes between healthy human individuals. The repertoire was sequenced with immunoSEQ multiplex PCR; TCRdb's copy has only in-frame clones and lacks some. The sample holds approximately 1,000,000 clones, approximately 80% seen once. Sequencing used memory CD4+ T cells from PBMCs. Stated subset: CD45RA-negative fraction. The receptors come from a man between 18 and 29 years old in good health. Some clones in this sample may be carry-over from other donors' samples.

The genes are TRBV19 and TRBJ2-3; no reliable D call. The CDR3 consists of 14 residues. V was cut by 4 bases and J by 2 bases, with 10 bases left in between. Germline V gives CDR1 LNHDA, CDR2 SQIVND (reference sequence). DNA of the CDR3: TGTGCCAGTAGTACAGTATACGACACAGATACGCAGTATTTT. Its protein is CASSTVYDTDTQYF.

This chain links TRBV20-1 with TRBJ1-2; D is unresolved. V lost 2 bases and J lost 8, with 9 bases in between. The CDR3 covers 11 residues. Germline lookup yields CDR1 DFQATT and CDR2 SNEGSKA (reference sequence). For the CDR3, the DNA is TGCAGTGCTAGAAGAGTGGGCGGCTACACCTTC. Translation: CSARRVGGYTF.

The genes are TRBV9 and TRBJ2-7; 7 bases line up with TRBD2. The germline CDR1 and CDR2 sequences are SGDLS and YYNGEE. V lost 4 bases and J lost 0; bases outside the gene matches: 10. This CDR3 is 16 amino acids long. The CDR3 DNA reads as TGTGCCAGCAGCCGAAAACTAGCGACCAGCTCCTACGAGCAGTACTTC. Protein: CASSRKLATSSYEQYF.

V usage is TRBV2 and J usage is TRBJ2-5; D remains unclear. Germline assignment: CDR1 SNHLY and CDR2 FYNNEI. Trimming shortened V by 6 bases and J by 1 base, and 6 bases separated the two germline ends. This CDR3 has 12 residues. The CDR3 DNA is TGTGCCAGCAGCGTAGCCCAAGAGACCCAGTACTTC. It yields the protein CASSVAQETQYF.

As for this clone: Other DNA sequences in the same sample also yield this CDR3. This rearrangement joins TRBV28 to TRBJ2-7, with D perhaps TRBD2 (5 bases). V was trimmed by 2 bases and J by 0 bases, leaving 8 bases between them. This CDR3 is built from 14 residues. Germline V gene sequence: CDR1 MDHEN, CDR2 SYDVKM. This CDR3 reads CASSLPLASYEQYF. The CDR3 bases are TGTGCCAGCAGTTTACCCCTAGCCTCCTACGAGCAGTACTTC.

The CDR3 coding sequence is TGTGCCAGCAGCAACGGGAACTCTGGAAACACCATATATTTT. Encoded protein: CASSNGNSGNTIYF. The chain uses TRBV7-7 and TRBJ1-3; D not resolved. Germline V gene lookup returns CDR1 SSHAT and CDR2 FNYEAQ (reference sequence). Trimming took 5 bases from V and 0 from J, leaving 8 bases between them. CDR3 length: 14 amino acids.

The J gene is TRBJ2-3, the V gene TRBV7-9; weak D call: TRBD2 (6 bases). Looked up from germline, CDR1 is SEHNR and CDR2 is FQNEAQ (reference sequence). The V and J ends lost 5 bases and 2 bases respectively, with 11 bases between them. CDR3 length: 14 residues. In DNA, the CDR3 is TGTGCCAGCAGCCTTACGGGGGACACAGATACGCAGTATTTT. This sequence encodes CASSLTGDTDTQYF. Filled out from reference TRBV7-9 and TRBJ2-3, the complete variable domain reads DTGVSQNPRHKITKRGQNVTFRCDPISEHNRLYWYRQTLGQGPEFLTYFQNEAQLEKSRLLSDRFSAERPKGSFSTLEIQRTEQGDSAMYLCASSLTGDTDTQYFGPGTRLTVL.

CDR3 protein: CASSGWDSGRALNTQYF. The CDR3 DNA follows: TGTGCCAGCAGTGGTTGGGATAGCGGGAGGGCCCTCAATACGCAGTATTTT. The chain joins TRBV2 to TRBJ2-3; TRBD2 matches at 11 bases. V lost 4 bases and J lost 7; bases outside the gene matches: 13. This CDR3 is 17 amino acids long. Germline values: CDR1 SNHLY, CDR2 FYNNEI.

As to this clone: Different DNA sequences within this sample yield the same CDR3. The chain's CDR3 is CASGLGLAGETQYF. CDR3 nucleotide sequence: TGTGCTAGTGGTTTGGGACTAGCGGGAGAGACCCAGTACTTC. This rearrangement joins TRBV12-5 to TRBJ2-5, with 10 bases identical to TRBD2. Germline loops: CDR1 LGHNT, CDR2 FRNRAP. The CDR3 is 14 amino acids. J lost 4 bases, V lost 1 base, and 0 bases had no gene match.

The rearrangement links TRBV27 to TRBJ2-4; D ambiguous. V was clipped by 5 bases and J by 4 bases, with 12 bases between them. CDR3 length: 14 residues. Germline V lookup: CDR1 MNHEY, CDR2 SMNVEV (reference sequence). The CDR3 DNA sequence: TGTGCCAGCAGTACCCTTGATGCAAAAAACATTCAGTACTTC. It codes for CASSTLDAKNIQYF.

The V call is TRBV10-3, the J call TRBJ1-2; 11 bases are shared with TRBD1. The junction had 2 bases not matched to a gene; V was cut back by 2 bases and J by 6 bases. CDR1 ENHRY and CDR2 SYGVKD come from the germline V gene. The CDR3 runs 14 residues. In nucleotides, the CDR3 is TGTGCCATCAGTGAGAAGGGACAGGGGGATGGCTACACCTTC. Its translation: CAISEKGQGDGYTF.

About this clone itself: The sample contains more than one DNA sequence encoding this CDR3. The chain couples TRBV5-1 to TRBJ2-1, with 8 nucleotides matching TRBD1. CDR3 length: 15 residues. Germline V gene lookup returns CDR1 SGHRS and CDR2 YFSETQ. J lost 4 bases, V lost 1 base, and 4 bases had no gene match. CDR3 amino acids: CASSLSGGAYNEQFF. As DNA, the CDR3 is TGCGCCAGCAGCTTGTCAGGGGGCGCGTACAATGAGCAGTTCTTC.

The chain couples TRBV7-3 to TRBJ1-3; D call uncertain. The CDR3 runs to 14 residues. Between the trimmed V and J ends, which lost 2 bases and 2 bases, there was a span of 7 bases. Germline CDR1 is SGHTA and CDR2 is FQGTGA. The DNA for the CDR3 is TGTGCCAGCAGCTTAGATGGGCCTGGAAACACCATATATTTT. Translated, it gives CASSLDGPGNTIYF.

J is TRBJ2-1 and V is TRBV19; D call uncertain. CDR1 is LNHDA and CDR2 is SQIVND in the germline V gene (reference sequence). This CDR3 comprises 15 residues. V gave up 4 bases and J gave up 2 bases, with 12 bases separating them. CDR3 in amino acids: CASSNLAGAYNEQFF. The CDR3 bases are TGTGCCAGTAGTAACTTAGCTGGGGCCTACAATGAGCAGTTCTTC.

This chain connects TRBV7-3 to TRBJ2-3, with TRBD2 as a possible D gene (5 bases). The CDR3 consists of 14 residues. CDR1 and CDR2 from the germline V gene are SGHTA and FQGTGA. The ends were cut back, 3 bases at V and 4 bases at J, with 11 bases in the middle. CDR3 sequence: CASSFRRPPDTQYF. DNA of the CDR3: TGTGCCAGCAGCTTTCGGAGGCCCCCAGATACGCAGTATTTT.

CDR3 amino acids: CASSASGRDHNEQFF. CDR3 DNA: TGTGCCAGCAGCGCTAGCGGGAGGGATCACAATGAGCAGTTCTTC. This chain links TRBV9 with TRBJ2-1; 12 nucleotides align to TRBD2. CDR1 is SGDLS and CDR2 is YYNGEE in the germline V gene. This CDR3 is 15 amino acids long. J gave up 5 bases and V 3 bases, and 3 bases lay outside the gene matches.

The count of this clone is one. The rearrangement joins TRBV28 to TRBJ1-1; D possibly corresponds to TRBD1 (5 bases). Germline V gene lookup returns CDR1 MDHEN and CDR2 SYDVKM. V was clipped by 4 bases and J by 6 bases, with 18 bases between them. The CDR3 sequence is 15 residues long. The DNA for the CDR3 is TGTGCCAGCAGTTCCCACCCAGGGAGGGTGGCTGAAGCTTTCTTT. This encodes CASSSHPGRVAEAFF.

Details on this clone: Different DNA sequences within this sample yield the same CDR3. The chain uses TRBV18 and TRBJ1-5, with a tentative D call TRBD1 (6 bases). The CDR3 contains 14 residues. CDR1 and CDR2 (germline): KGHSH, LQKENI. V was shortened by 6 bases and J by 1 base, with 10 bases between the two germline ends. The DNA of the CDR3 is TGTGCCAGCTCCCCAGGACAGAGCAATCAGCCCCAGCATTTT. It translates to CASSPGQSNQPQHF.

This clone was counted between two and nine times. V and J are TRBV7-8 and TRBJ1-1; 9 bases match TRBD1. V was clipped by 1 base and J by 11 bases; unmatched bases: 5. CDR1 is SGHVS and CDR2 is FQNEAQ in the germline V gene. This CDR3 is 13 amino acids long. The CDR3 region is CASSLERDREAFF. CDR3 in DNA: TGTGCCAGCAGCTTAGAGAGGGACAGGGAGGCTTTCTTT.

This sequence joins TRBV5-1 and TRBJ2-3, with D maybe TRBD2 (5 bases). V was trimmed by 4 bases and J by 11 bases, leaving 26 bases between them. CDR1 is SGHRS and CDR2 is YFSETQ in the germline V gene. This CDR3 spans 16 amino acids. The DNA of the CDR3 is TGCGCCAGCAGCCTCCCAGTCACCCGCTCCGGGATGGGGCAGTATTTT. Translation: CASSLPVTRSGMGQYF.

The CDR3 DNA reads as TGTGCCACCAGGAGGGAGCTGGGGAACTACGAGCAGTACTTC. Amino acids: CATRRELGNYEQYF. The chain couples TRBV15 to TRBJ2-7, with D tentatively TRBD2 (5 bases). This CDR3 contains 14 residues. Germline values: CDR1 LNHNV, CDR2 YYDKDF (reference sequence). V shed 6 bases and J shed 3 bases, with 15 bases lying between them.

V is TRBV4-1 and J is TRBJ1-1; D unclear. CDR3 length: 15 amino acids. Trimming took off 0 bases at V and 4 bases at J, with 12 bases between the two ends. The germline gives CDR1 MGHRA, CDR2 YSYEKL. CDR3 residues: CASSQEIARTTEAFF. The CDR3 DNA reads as TGCGCCAGCAGCCAAGAGATTGCGAGGACCACTGAAGCTTTCTTT.

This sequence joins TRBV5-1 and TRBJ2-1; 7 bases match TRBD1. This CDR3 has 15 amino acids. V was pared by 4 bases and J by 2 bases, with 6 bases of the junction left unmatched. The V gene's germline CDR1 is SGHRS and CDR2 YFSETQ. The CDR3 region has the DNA TGCGCCAGCAGCCCCCTAGACAGGGCCTACAATGAGCAGTTCTTC. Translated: CASSPLDRAYNEQFF.

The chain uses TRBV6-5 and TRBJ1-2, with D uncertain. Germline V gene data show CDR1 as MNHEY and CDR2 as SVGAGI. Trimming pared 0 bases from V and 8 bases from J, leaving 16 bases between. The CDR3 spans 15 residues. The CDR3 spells CASSYSGGRIAGYTF. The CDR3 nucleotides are TGTGCCAGCAGTTACTCGGGCGGTAGAATCGCGGGCTACACCTTC.

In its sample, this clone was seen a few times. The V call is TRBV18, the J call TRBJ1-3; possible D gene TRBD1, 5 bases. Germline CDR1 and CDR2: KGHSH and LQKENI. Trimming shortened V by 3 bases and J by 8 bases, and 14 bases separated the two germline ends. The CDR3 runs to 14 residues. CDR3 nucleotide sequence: TGTGCCAGCTCACCTTCCAGGGTCGGGGACACCATATATTTT. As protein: CASSPSRVGDTIYF. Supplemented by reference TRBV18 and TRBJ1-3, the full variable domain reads NAGVMQNPRHLVRRRGQEARLRCSPMKGHSHVYWYRQLPEEGLKFMVYLQKENIIDESGMPKERFSAEFPKEGPSILRIQQVVRGDSAAYFCASSPSRVGDTIYFGEGSWLTVV.

The CDR3 bases are TGTGCCAGCTCACCGTTGGCCCACCTTAGGGGGGGAGGAAACACTGAAGCTTTCTTT. The encoded protein is CASSPLAHLRGGGNTEAFF. The gene calls are TRBV18 and TRBJ1-1; D perhaps matches TRBD1 (6 bases). CDR3 length equals 19 residues. Germline-derived CDR1 and CDR2 are KGHSH and LQKENI. Trimming pared 3 bases from V and 2 bases from J, leaving 25 bases between.

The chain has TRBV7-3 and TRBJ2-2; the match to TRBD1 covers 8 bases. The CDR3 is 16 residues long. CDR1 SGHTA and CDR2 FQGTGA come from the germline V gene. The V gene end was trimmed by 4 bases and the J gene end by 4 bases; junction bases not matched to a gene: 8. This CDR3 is CASSSQGARTTGELFF. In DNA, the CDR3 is TGTGCCAGCAGCTCTCAGGGGGCCAGGACCACCGGGGAGCTGTTTTTT.

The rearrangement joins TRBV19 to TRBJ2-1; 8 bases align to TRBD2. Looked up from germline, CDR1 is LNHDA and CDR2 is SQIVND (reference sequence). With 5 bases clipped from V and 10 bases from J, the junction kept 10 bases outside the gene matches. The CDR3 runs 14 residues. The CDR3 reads CASSSGLGGREQFF. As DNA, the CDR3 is TGTGCCAGTAGTTCGGGACTAGGGGGGAGGGAGCAGTTCTTC.

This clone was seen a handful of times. The CDR3 here is CASSGDRAVYGYTF. CDR3 coding DNA: TGTGCCAGCAGTGGTGACAGGGCCGTCTATGGCTACACCTTC. The chain combines TRBV6-1 with TRBJ1-2, with TRBD1 identical over 7 bases. The V gene's germline CDR1 is MNHNS and CDR2 SASEGT. The CDR3 contains 14 residues. The ends lost 4 bases at V and 4 bases at J; junction bases unmatched: 6.

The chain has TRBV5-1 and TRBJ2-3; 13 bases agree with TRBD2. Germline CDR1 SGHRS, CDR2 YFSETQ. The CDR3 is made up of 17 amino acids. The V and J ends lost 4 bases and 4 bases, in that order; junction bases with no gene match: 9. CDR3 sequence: CASSLLTSGRVADTQYF. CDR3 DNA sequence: TGCGCCAGCAGCCTACTCACTAGCGGGAGGGTGGCAGATACGCAGTATTTT.

CDR3 sequence reads: CASSLQENTGELFF. The CDR3 nucleotides are TGTGCCAGCAGCTTACAGGAGAACACCGGGGAGCTGTTTTTT. V is TRBV7-9 and J is TRBJ2-2; D gene unclear. CDR3 length: 14 amino acids. V lost 2 bases to trimming and J lost 1 base, with 5 bases between them. Germline CDR1 SEHNR, CDR2 FQNEAQ (reference sequence).